Below, 26 T cell receptor beta chains from the same sample are listed, as sequenced in a study of OX40 agonist ivuxolimab in advanced cancers. Clones were sequenced by immunoSEQ multiplex PCR, and TCRdb holds only the in-frame ones, with some missing. The sample has about 83,000 clones; nearly 90% are singletons. The sequencing used CD4+ or CD8+ T cells sorted from blood, collected in a trial of the OX40 agonist ivuxolimab. Source of these receptors: an adult with an advanced solid tumor such as melanoma, head and neck, liver or kidney cancer.

The chain links TRBV19 to TRBJ2-6, with D perhaps matching TRBD1 (6 bases). CDR3 size: 16 residues. V lost 3 bases to trimming and J lost 0 bases, with 9 bases between them. Germline CDR1 reads LNHDA; CDR2 reads SQIVND (reference sequence). DNA for the CDR3: TGTGCCAGTAGTATTCGAGGGGGCTCTGGGGCCAACGTCCTGACTTTC. Its protein product is CASSIRGGSGANVLTF.

The gene calls are TRBV7-3 and TRBJ1-3; no reliable D call. The CDR3 extends over 13 amino acids. V shed 5 bases and J shed 4 bases, with 9 bases lying between them. Germline V gives CDR1 SGHTA, CDR2 FQGTGA. The CDR3 spells CASSRGSGNTIYF. The CDR3 DNA sequence: TGTGCCAGCAGCCGTGGATCCGGAAACACCATATATTTT.

The CDR3 here is CASSFMAGISGETQYF. DNA of the CDR3: TGTGCCAGCAGCTTTATGGCAGGGATCTCGGGAGAGACCCAGTACTTC. V and J are TRBV7-9 and TRBJ2-5, with D possibly matching TRBD1 (5 bases). Trimming pared 3 bases from V and 4 bases from J, leaving 18 bases between. CDR1 is SEHNR, CDR2 FQNEAQ, per germline (reference sequence). This CDR3 region has 16 residues.

The chain uses TRBV2 and TRBJ1-4; D remains unclear. Germline CDR1 is SNHLY and CDR2 is FYNNEI. The CDR3 totals 14 residues. V gave up 6 bases and J gave up 0 bases, with 8 bases separating them. The CDR3 coding sequence is TGTGCCAGCAGGGACCGCGCAACTAATGAAAAACTGTTTTTT. Translation: CASRDRATNEKLFF. The variable domain in full, completed from reference TRBV2 and TRBJ1-4, reads EPEVTQTPSHQVTQMGQEVILRCVPISNHLYFYWYRQILGQKVEFLVSFYNNEISEKSEIFDDQFSVERPDGSNFTLKIRSTKLEDSAMYFCASRDRATNEKLFFGSGTQLSVL.

This rearrangement joins TRBV6-5 to TRBJ2-3; 7 positions agree with TRBD2. The germline V gene encodes CDR1 MNHEY and CDR2 SVGAGI. The CDR3 length is 16 residues. V shed 0 bases and J 2 bases; nucleotides not matched to a gene: 5. The CDR3 loop reads CASSYSGGGLTDTQYF. CDR3 in DNA: TGTGCCAGCAGTTACTCTGGCGGGGGACTCACAGATACGCAGTATTTT.

In its sample, this clone was seen a few times. The chain employs TRBV19 and TRBJ2-3; maybe TRBD2 (7 bases). V lost 5 bases to trimming and J lost 4 bases, with 16 bases between them. CDR3 size: 15 residues. Germline CDR1 is LNHDA and CDR2 is SQIVND (reference sequence). CDR3 amino acids: CASSGSGGAPDTQYF. The CDR3 bases are TGTGCCAGTAGTGGAAGTGGGGGGGCCCCAGATACGCAGTATTTT.

This clone was observed once. This chain links TRBV6-5 with TRBJ1-4; weak D call: TRBD1 (5 bases). The germline V gene has CDR1 MNHEY and CDR2 SVGAGI. The CDR3 length is 13 residues. Trimming pared 8 bases from V and 8 bases from J, leaving 15 bases between. For the CDR3, the DNA is TGTGCCAGCGCGGGGGGGATCGGAGAAAAACTGTTTTTT. It specifies CASAGGIGEKLFF.

Only a few counts were recorded for this clone. The chain links TRBV20-1 to TRBJ1-4; no reliable D call. The CDR3 contains 11 residues. Germline V CDR1 and CDR2: DFQATT, SNEGSKA (reference sequence). Trimming removed 7 bases at V and 8 bases at J, with 11 bases between. The CDR3 nucleotides are TGCAGTGGTGGGATTAGGGAAAAACTGTTTTTT. This sequence encodes CSGGIREKLFF.

The chain combines TRBV19 with TRBJ2-3; no definite D call. Germline CDR1 reads LNHDA; CDR2 reads SQIVND (reference sequence). Deletions cut 0 bases from V and 3 bases from J, with 4 bases between. The CDR3 runs 13 residues. The CDR3: CASSIDGTDTQYF. Here the CDR3 DNA reads TGTGCCAGTAGTATAGATGGAACAGATACGCAGTATTTT.

In nucleotides, the CDR3 is TGTGCCAGCAGCCAGGACAGCCGGGCTGAAGCTTTCTTT. Translating it yields CASSQDSRAEAFF. V is TRBV5-6 and J is TRBJ1-1, with D maybe TRBD1 (6 bases). Trimming removed 4 bases at V and 6 bases at J, with 13 bases between. Looked up from germline, CDR1 is SGHDT and CDR2 is YYEEEE. CDR3 length: 13 residues.

A single count supports this clone. This chain connects TRBV30 to TRBJ1-5; TRBD1 aligns across 7 bases. CDR1 GTSNPN and CDR2 SVGIG come from the germline V gene (reference sequence). With 2 bases clipped from V and 1 base from J, the junction kept 2 bases outside the gene matches. This CDR3 region has 14 residues. The CDR3 here is CAWSRGLSNQPQHF. The CDR3 region has the DNA TGTGCCTGGAGTAGGGGGCTGAGCAATCAGCCCCAGCATTTT.

The chain employs TRBV5-1 and TRBJ2-1; weak D call: TRBD2 (5 bases). Trimming shortened V by 2 bases and J by 3 bases, and 9 bases separated the two germline ends. CDR3 length equals 14 residues. Germline V gene data show CDR1 as SGHRS and CDR2 as YFSETQ. The CDR3 DNA sequence: TGCGCCAGCAGCTTTAGCGACCACTACAATGAGCAGTTCTTC. Its translation is CASSFSDHYNEQFF. The variable domain in full, with the rest retrieved from reference TRBV5-1 and TRBJ2-1, is KAGVTQTPRYLIKTRGQQVTLSCSPISGHRSVSWYQQTPGQGLQFLFEYFSETQRNKGNFPGRFSGRQFSNSRSEMNVSTLELGDSALYLCASSFSDHYNEQFFGPGTRLTVL.

The V gene is TRBV30, the J gene TRBJ2-3; tentatively, D is TRBD1 or TRBD2 (6 bases each). CDR3 length equals 15 residues. The V and J ends lost 0 bases and 3 bases respectively, with 13 bases between them. Germline-derived CDR1 and CDR2 are GTSNPN and SVGIG (reference sequence). The CDR3 loop reads CAWSVRGGPTDTQYF. The CDR3 DNA is TGTGCCTGGAGTGTACGAGGGGGGCCGACAGATACGCAGTATTTT.

V gene TRBV11-2 combines with J gene TRBJ1-1, with 9 bases matching TRBD1. The V and J ends lost 5 bases and 5 bases, in that order; junction bases with no gene match: 3. The CDR3 loop spans 13 amino acids. CDR1 and CDR2 from the germline V gene are SGHAT and FQNNGV. CDR3 residues: CASSQTGGTEAFF. The CDR3 nucleotides read TGTGCCAGCAGCCAGACAGGGGGAACTGAAGCTTTCTTT.

This chain connects TRBV5-1 to TRBJ2-2, with D perhaps matching TRBD1 (6 bases). Deletions cut 0 bases from V and 3 bases from J, with 9 bases between. CDR3 length: 15 residues. Germline V gene data show CDR1 as SGHRS and CDR2 as YFSETQ. The chain's CDR3 is CASSLAQGYTGELFF. The DNA of the CDR3 is TGCGCCAGCAGCTTGGCACAGGGTTACACCGGGGAGCTGTTTTTT.

V usage is TRBV5-5 and J usage is TRBJ1-1; D is uncertain. The CDR3 extends over 14 amino acids. Germline V CDR1 and CDR2: SGHKS, YYEKEE (reference sequence). V lost 4 bases and J lost 5, with 15 bases in between. CDR3 sequence: CASSPPPFPTEAFF. The CDR3 bases are TGTGCCAGCAGCCCCCCGCCTTTTCCGACTGAAGCTTTCTTT.

This sequence joins TRBV19 and TRBJ2-5; D might be TRBD1 or TRBD2, each matching 6 bases. CDR3 length equals 15 residues. The V end was cut by 1 base, the J end by 5 bases, with 14 bases between. Germline V CDR1 and CDR2: LNHDA, SQIVND (reference sequence). The CDR3 region has the DNA TGTGCCAGTAGTATAGCCGAGCGGAGGGGGGAGACCCAGTACTTC. This codes for CASSIAERRGETQYF.

V and J are TRBV19 and TRBJ1-5; 9 positions match TRBD1. The CDR3 runs to 13 residues. Trimming at V came to 11 bases and at J to 3 bases, leaving 5 bases not matched to a gene. Per germline, CDR1 LNHDA and CDR2 SQIVND (reference sequence). CDR3 bases: TGTGCCTCCAGGACAGGGGACAATCAGCCCCAGCATTTT. Its protein is CASRTGDNQPQHF.

The chain combines TRBV14 with TRBJ1-4; unclear D gene. The germline CDR1 and CDR2 sequences are SGHDN and FVKESK. The CDR3 extends over 13 amino acids. The germline V and J ends were trimmed by 0 bases and 8 bases, with 7 bases remaining between them. DNA for the CDR3: TGTGCCAGCAGCCAAGATCTCGGGGAAAAACTGTTTTTT. The encoded protein is CASSQDLGEKLFF. Together with reference TRBV14 and TRBJ1-4, the CDR3 gives the full variable domain: EAGVTQFPSHSVIEKGQTVTLRCDPISGHDNLYWYRRVMGKEIKFLLHFVKESKQDESGMPNNRFLAERTGGTYSTLKVQPAELEDSGVYFCASSQDLGEKLFFGSGTQLSVL.

This CDR3 is CASSPRTGMNTEAFF. For the CDR3, the DNA is TGCGCCAGCAGCCCACGGACAGGCATGAACACTGAAGCTTTCTTT. The genes are TRBV5-1 and TRBJ1-1, with 7 bases aligning to TRBD1. The CDR3 sequence is 15 residues long. Germline trimming cut 4 bases from V and 0 bases from J; bases unmatched to any gene: 6. Germline assignment: CDR1 SGHRS and CDR2 YFSETQ.

The CDR3 here is CASSLSRVVTGELFF. CDR3 sequence (DNA): TGTGCCAGCAGTTTAAGCAGGGTTGTTACCGGGGAGCTGTTTTTT. The J gene is TRBJ2-2, the V gene TRBV27; perhaps TRBD1 as D (5 bases). In germline, CDR1 is MNHEY, CDR2 SMNVEV (reference sequence). Deletions cut 2 bases from V and 5 bases from J, with 12 bases between. CDR3 size: 15 residues.

This chain joins TRBV19 and TRBJ2-7; no clear D. Germline CDR1 is LNHDA and CDR2 is SQIVND (reference sequence). The CDR3 consists of 15 residues. V lost 4 bases and J 6 bases, leaving 19 bases between the germline ends. CDR3: CASSTAATASVEQYF. The CDR3 DNA reads TGTGCCAGTAGTACAGCTGCGACCGCCTCTGTCGAGCAGTACTTC. Supplemented by reference TRBV19 and TRBJ2-7, the full variable domain reads DGGITQSPKYLFRKEGQNVTLSCEQNLNHDAMYWYRQDPGQGLRLIYYSQIVNDFQKGDIAEGYSVSREKKESFPLTVTSAQKNPTAFYLCASSTAATASVEQYFGPGTRLTVT.

This sequence joins TRBV2 and TRBJ2-7, with D unresolved. V was clipped by 6 bases and J by 1 base, with 4 bases between them. The CDR3 has 11 amino acids. The germline V gene encodes CDR1 SNHLY and CDR2 FYNNEI. CDR3 protein: CASSYSYEQYF. DNA of the CDR3: TGTGCCAGCAGCTATTCCTACGAGCAGTACTTC.

CDR3 sequence reads: CASSLGGYGYTF. CDR3 coding DNA: TGTGCCAGCAGCTTGGGAGGATATGGCTACACCTTC. This rearrangement joins TRBV5-6 to TRBJ1-2, with D unresolved. The CDR3 is 12 residues long. V lost 0 bases, J lost 5 bases, and 5 bases lay in between. Germline CDR1 reads SGHDT; CDR2 reads YYEEEE.

The V and J genes are TRBV29-1 and TRBJ2-7, with TRBD1 matching over 8 bases. The CDR3 sequence is 14 residues long. The V gene end was trimmed by 7 bases and the J gene end by 6 bases; junction bases not matched to a gene: 14. Germline CDR1 is SQVTM and CDR2 is ANQGSEA. CDR3 in DNA: TGCAGCGCCATTACCTCGCAGGGGGCTGGCGAGCAGTACTTC. Translation: CSAITSQGAGEQYF.

The CDR3 DNA reads TGTGCCTTAGGGGGGGGGCCGATCTCTGGAAACACCATATATTTT. It translates to CALGGGPISGNTIYF. V is TRBV2 and J is TRBJ1-3; a possible D gene is TRBD1 (6 bases). V was trimmed by 11 bases and J by 0 bases, leaving 17 bases between them. CDR1 is SNHLY, CDR2 FYNNEI, per germline. CDR3 length: 15 amino acids.